The 19 T cell receptor beta chains below come from one sample, sequenced in a study of T cell responses to AZD1222 COVID-19 vaccine. The assay was immunoSEQ multiplex PCR, and TCRdb's table has in-frame clones only and misses some. Found here are tens of thousands of clones, around 88% of them singletons; the top ten hold 9% to 10%. This sample comprised peripheral blood, obtained 28 days after the second dose of the MenACWY control vaccine. These receptors were collected from an adult who received the MenACWY meningococcal vaccine as a control.

The V call is TRBV5-1, the J call TRBJ1-5; tentatively, D is TRBD1 (5 bases). The germline V gene has CDR1 SGHRS and CDR2 YFSETQ. The CDR3 consists of 16 residues. The V gene lost 0 bases and the J gene lost 5 bases, with 15 bases spanning the gap. CDR3 DNA sequence: TGCGCCAGCAGCTTGGGGGACCCTGGAGGGTATCAGCCCCAGCATTTT. Amino acid sequence: CASSLGDPGGYQPQHF.

This clone showed up just once. The chain joins TRBV2 to TRBJ2-2; no reliable D call. CDR3 length: 14 residues. Looked up from germline, CDR1 is SNHLY and CDR2 is FYNNEI. Between the trimmed V and J ends, which lost 9 bases and 0 bases, there was a span of 11 bases. The CDR3, as DNA: TGTGCCAGTAAAAGGGTCGCGAACACCGGGGAGCTGTTTTTT. Protein sequence: CASKRVANTGELFF.

In this sample, this clone turned up a few times. The chain employs TRBV30 and TRBJ2-2; perhaps TRBD2 as D (6 bases). V was pared by 0 bases and J by 1 base, with 18 bases between. CDR3 length: 18 amino acids. The germline V gene has CDR1 GTSNPN and CDR2 SVGIG (reference sequence). The CDR3 sequence is CAWSVLGGRKRNTGELFF. The CDR3 DNA sequence: TGTGCCTGGAGTGTACTGGGGGGACGCAAAAGGAACACCGGGGAGCTGTTTTTT.

This chain joins TRBV4-2 and TRBJ1-1; 9 bases match TRBD1. This CDR3 region has 19 residues. The germline CDR1 and CDR2 sequences are LGHNA and YNFKEQ. J gave up 5 bases and V 2 bases, and 18 bases lay outside the gene matches. CDR3 sequence: CASSQQGYPGQGLRTEAFF. The CDR3 DNA follows: TGTGCCAGCAGCCAACAGGGGTACCCGGGACAGGGCTTAAGGACTGAAGCTTTCTTT.

The J gene is TRBJ2-5, the V gene TRBV6-5; TRBD1 matches 8 bases. Germline trimming cut 7 bases from V and 5 bases from J; bases unmatched to any gene: 12. CDR1 and CDR2 from the germline V gene are MNHEY and SVGAGI. The CDR3 runs to 15 residues. The CDR3 DNA reads as TGTGCCAGCAACCTACCCGCAGGGGGCGCGGAGACCCAGTACTTC. It encodes CASNLPAGGAETQYF.

The rearrangement joins TRBV6-1 to TRBJ1-1; 7 nucleotides match TRBD1. V trimming: 2 bases; J trimming: 1 base; junction bases outside the gene matches: 10. CDR1 and CDR2 (germline): MNHNS, SASEGT. The CDR3 is 17 residues long. The DNA for the CDR3 is TGTGCCAGCAGTGAACCCCCTCGACAGGGAAGGAACACTGAAGCTTTCTTT. It encodes CASSEPPRQGRNTEAFF.

V is TRBV6-1 and J is TRBJ2-7, with D maybe TRBD1 (6 bases). The CDR3 sequence is 16 residues long. Germline-derived CDR1 and CDR2 are MNHNS and SASEGT. V lost 4 bases and J 5 bases, leaving 21 bases between the germline ends. In nucleotides, the CDR3 is TGTGCCAGCAGTGGACCAACAGGGAGAGTAGGGGACGAGCAGTACTTC. Encoded protein: CASSGPTGRVGDEQYF.

The chain joins TRBV10-3 to TRBJ1-2; 8 nucleotides agree with TRBD1. Looked up from germline, CDR1 is ENHRY and CDR2 is SYGVKD. The V gene end was trimmed by 2 bases and the J gene end by 2 bases; junction bases not matched to a gene: 4. The CDR3 consists of 15 residues. The CDR3 region is CAISEGDRGNYGYTF. CDR3 coding DNA: TGTGCCATCAGTGAGGGCGACAGGGGAAACTATGGCTACACCTTC.

The genes are TRBV28 and TRBJ1-2; weak D call: TRBD1 (6 bases). Germline-derived CDR1 and CDR2 are MDHEN and SYDVKM. Between the trimmed V and J ends, which lost 3 bases and 7 bases, there was a span of 15 bases. The CDR3 length is 14 residues. As DNA, the CDR3 is TGTGCCAGCAGTTTTTTGAACCGGGGGCCTGGCTACACCTTC. Translating gives CASSFLNRGPGYTF.

The V gene is TRBV28, the J gene TRBJ2-7; unclear D gene. Deletions cut 2 bases from V and 1 base from J, with 12 bases between. The CDR3 runs 15 residues. CDR1 MDHEN and CDR2 SYDVKM come from the germline V gene. The CDR3 DNA sequence: TGTGCCAGCAGTTTAATTCGGGCAGGATCCTACGAGCAGTACTTC. It codes for CASSLIRAGSYEQYF.

The chain couples TRBV7-3 to TRBJ1-1, with no clear D. The V end was cut by 6 bases, the J end by 1 base, with 9 bases between. The CDR3 is made up of 13 amino acids. The germline CDR1 and CDR2 sequences are SGHTA and FQGTGA. The CDR3 loop is CASSTMPNTEAFF. Here the CDR3 DNA reads TGTGCCAGCAGTACTATGCCGAACACTGAAGCTTTCTTT.

V is TRBV19 and J is TRBJ2-1; possibly TRBD2 for D (6 bases). CDR1 and CDR2 from the germline V gene are LNHDA and SQIVND (reference sequence). V gave up 6 bases and J gave up 3 bases, with 15 bases separating them. The CDR3 runs 15 residues. The CDR3 loop reads CASRVRGIDYNEQFF. As DNA, the CDR3 is TGTGCCAGTAGGGTGCGGGGAATCGACTACAATGAGCAGTTCTTC.

The chain recombines TRBV30 with TRBJ1-4; D is ambiguous. This CDR3 is 12 amino acids long. The V gene's germline CDR1 is GTSNPN and CDR2 SVGIG (reference sequence). Trimming removed 5 bases from V and 8 bases from J, with 12 bases in between. This CDR3 is CAWGGPGEKLFF. The CDR3 DNA follows: TGTGCCTGGGGCGGACCGGGCGAAAAACTGTTTTTT.

The J gene is TRBJ2-2, the V gene TRBV5-1; D tentatively reads TRBD1 or TRBD2 (5 bases each). The germline V gene has CDR1 SGHRS and CDR2 YFSETQ. The ends were cut back, 3 bases at V and 5 bases at J, with 11 bases in the middle. This CDR3 spans 14 amino acids. CDR3 in DNA: TGCGCCAGCAGCTCCGGGACCTCGACCGGGGAGCTGTTTTTT. It yields the protein CASSSGTSTGELFF.

The rearrangement uses TRBV7-2 and TRBJ2-4; 10 positions match TRBD2. This CDR3 comprises 15 residues. V shed 2 bases, J shed 3 bases, and the junction held 1 base outside the gene matches. Germline values: CDR1 SGHTA, CDR2 FQGNSA. The CDR3 protein is CASSLLAGDKNIQYF. In DNA, the CDR3 is TGTGCCAGCAGCTTACTAGCGGGGGACAAAAACATTCAGTACTTC.

Points on this clone: Other DNA sequences from this sample encode an identical CDR3 as well. The V gene is TRBV6-1, the J gene TRBJ1-6; D not certain. The CDR3 extends over 12 amino acids. From germline, CDR1 is MNHNS and CDR2 SASEGT. Deletions cut 3 bases from V and 8 bases from J, with 5 bases between. CDR3 protein: CASSDTDSPLHF. CDR3 sequence (DNA): TGTGCCAGCAGTGACACTGATTCACCCCTCCACTTT.

This chain joins TRBV27 and TRBJ2-1; 8 nucleotides agree with TRBD2. CDR3 length equals 15 residues. V dropped 5 bases and J dropped 7; count of bases not matched to a gene: 10. The germline V gene encodes CDR1 MNHEY and CDR2 SMNVEV (reference sequence). Written as DNA, the CDR3 is TGTGCCAGCAGTGGTCCGGGGGGGCGCGGAAATGAGCAGTTCTTC. It encodes CASSGPGGRGNEQFF.

The gene calls are TRBV4-1 and TRBJ2-3; the D is unclear. Trimming left V 3 bases short and J 1 base short, with 11 bases between. This CDR3 comprises 15 residues. The V gene's germline CDR1 is MGHRA and CDR2 YSYEKL. The CDR3 spells CASSQPFGGTDTQYF. The CDR3 DNA follows: TGCGCCAGCAGCCAGCCCTTTGGGGGCACAGATACGCAGTATTTT.

V usage is TRBV19 and J usage is TRBJ1-6; perhaps TRBD1 as D (5 bases). This CDR3 is built from 13 residues. From germline, CDR1 is LNHDA and CDR2 SQIVND (reference sequence). Trimming took off 5 bases at V and 10 bases at J, with 12 bases between the two ends. The CDR3 sequence is CASSGRGNSPLHF. The CDR3 nucleotides are TGTGCCAGTAGTGGACGGGGCAACTCACCCCTCCACTTT.